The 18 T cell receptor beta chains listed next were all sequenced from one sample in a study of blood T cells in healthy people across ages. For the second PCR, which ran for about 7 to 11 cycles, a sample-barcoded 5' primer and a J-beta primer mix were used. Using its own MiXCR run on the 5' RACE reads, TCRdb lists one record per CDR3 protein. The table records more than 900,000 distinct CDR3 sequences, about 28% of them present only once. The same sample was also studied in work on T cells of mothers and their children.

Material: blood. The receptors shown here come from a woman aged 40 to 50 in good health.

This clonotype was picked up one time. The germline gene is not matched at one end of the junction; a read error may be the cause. CDR3 region: CVSSLSQYSAFF. In DNA, the CDR3 is TGTGTCAGCAGTTTGTCCCAATACTCGGCTTTCTTT. J is TRBJ1-1 and V is TRBV28; D not certain. Germline CDR1 and CDR2: MDHEN and SYDVKM. The CDR3 has 12 residues.

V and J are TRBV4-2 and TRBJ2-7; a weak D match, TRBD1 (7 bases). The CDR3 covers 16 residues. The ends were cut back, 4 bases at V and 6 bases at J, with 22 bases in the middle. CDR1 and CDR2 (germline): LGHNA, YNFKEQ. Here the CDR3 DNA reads TGTGCCAGCAGCCCTGAAGGAGCAGGGGGGAAAGTCGAGCAGTACTTC. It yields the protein CASSPEGAGGKVEQYF.

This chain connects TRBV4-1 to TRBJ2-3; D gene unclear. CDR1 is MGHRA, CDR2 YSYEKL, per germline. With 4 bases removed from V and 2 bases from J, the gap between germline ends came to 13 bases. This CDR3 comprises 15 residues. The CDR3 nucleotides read TGCGCCAGCAGCCCTTCGGATTTTATCACAGATACGCAGTATTTT. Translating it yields CASSPSDFITDTQYF.

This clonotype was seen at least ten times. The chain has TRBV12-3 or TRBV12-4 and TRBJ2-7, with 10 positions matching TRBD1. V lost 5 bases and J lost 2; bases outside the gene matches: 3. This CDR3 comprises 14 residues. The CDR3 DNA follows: TGTGCCAGCAGTCGAGGGACAGGGGCCTACGAGCAGTACTTC. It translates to CASSRGTGAYEQYF.

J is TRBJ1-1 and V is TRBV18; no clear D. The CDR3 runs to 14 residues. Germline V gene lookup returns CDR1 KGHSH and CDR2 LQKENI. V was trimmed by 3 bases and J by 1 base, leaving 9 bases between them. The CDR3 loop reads CASSPQDGNTEAFF. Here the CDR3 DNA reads TGTGCCAGCTCACCCCAGGACGGGAACACTGAAGCTTTCTTT.

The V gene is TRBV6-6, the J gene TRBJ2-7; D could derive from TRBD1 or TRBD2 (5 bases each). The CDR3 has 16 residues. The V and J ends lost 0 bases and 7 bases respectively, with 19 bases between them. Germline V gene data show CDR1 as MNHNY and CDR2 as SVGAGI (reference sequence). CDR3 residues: CASSYSPGPLYNEQYF. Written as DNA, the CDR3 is TGTGCCAGCAGTTACTCCCCGGGACCTCTCTACAATGAGCAGTACTTC.

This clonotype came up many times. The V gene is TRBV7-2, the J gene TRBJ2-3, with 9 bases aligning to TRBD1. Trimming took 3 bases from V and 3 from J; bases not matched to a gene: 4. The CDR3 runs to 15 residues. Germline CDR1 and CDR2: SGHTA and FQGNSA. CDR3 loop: CASSFYGQGTDTQYF. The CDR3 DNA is TGTGCCAGCAGCTTTTATGGACAGGGGACAGATACGCAGTATTTT.

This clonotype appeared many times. The CDR3 here is CSAATGGRAGSGANVLTF. The CDR3 coding sequence is TGCAGTGCTGCAACGGGGGGGCGCGCCGGATCTGGGGCCAACGTCCTGACTTTC. This chain joins TRBV20-1 and TRBJ2-6, with TRBD2 identical over 8 bases. The V and J ends lost 5 bases and 1 base, in that order; junction bases with no gene match: 13. CDR3 size: 18 residues. The germline CDR1 and CDR2 sequences are DFQATT and SNEGSKA (reference sequence).

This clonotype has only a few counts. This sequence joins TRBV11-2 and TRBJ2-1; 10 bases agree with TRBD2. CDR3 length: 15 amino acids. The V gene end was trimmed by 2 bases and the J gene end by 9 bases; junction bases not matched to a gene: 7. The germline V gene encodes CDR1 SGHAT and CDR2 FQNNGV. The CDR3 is CASSLFTSGASEQFF. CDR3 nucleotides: TGTGCCAGCAGCTTATTCACTAGCGGGGCAAGTGAGCAGTTCTTC.

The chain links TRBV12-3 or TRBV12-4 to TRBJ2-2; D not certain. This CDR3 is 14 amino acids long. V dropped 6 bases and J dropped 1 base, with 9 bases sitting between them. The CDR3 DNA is TGTGCCAGCAGATTACTGGTGAACACCGGGGAGCTGTTTTTT. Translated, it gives CASRLLVNTGELFF.

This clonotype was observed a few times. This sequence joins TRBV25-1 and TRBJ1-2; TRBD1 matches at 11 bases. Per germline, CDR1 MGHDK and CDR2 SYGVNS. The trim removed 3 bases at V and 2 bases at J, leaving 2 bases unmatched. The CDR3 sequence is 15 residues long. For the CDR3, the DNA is TGTGCCAGCAGTGAGGGGACAGGGGGAAACTATGGCTACACCTTC. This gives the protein CASSEGTGGNYGYTF.

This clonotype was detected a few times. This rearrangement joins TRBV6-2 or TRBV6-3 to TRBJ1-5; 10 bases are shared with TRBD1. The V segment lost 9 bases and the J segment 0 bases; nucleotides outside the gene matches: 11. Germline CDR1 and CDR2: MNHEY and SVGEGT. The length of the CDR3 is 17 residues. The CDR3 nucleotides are TGTGCCAGTAGCAGGGACAGGGGAGTGTATAGCAATCAGCCCCAGCATTTT. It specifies CASSRDRGVYSNQPQHF.

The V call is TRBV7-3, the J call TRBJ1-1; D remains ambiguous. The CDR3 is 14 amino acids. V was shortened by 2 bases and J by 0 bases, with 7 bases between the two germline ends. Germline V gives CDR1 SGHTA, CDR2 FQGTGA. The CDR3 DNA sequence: TGTGCCAGCAGCTTAGGTAATATGAACACTGAAGCTTTCTTT. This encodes CASSLGNMNTEAFF.

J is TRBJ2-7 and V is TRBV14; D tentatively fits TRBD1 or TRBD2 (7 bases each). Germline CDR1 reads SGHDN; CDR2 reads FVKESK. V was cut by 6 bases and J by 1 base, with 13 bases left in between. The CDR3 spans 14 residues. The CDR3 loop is CASRSGDSSYEQYF. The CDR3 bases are TGTGCCAGCAGGAGCGGGGACAGTTCCTACGAGCAGTACTTC. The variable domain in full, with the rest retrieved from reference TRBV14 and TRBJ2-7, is EAGVTQFPSHSVIEKGQTVTLRCDPISGHDNLYWYRRVMGKEIKFLLHFVKESKQDESGMPNNRFLAERTGGTYSTLKVQPAELEDSGVYFCASRSGDSSYEQYFGPGTRLTVT.

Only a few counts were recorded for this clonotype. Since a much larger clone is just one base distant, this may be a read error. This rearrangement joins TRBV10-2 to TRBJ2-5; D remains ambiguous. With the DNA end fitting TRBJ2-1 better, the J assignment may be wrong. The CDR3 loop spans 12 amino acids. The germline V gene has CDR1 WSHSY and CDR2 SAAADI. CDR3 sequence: CASSFSQETQFF. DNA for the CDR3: TGCGCCAGCAGTTTCTCCCAAGAGACCCAGTTCTTC.

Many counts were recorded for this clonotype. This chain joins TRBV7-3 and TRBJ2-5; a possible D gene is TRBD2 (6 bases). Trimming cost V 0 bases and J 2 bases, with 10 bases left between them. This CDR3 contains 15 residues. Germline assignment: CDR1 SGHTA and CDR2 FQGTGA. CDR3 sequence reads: CASSLTPGLQETQYF. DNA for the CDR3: TGTGCCAGCAGCTTAACTCCGGGACTTCAAGAGACCCAGTACTTC.

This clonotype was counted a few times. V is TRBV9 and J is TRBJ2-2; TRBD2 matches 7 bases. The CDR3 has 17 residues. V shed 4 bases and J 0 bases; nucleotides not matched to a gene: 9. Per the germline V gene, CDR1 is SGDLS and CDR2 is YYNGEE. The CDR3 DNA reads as TGTGCCAGCAGCCCCTATGGGGGGGGAACGAACACCGGGGAGCTGTTTTTT. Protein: CASSPYGGGTNTGELFF.

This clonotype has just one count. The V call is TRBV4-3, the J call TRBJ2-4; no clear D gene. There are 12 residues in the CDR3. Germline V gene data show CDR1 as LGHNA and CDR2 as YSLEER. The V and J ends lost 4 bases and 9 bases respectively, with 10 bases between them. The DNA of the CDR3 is TGCGCCAGCAGCCCTAACAGAAGCATTCAGTACTTC. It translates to CASSPNRSIQYF.